A selection of T cell receptor beta chains follows, all from one sample in a study of blood T cell repertoires in COVID-19. Libraries were prepared by immunoSEQ multiplex PCR; TCRdb keeps only in-frame clonotypes and omits some of them. The repertoire holds 150,000 to 200,000 clones, with approximately 79% as singletons. Sequencing input: peripheral blood. The receptors were gathered from a man aged 60-69 years with active or convalescent COVID-19. CDR3s include the opening cysteine and the closing phenylalanine or tryptophan. The order of the fields is D gene, J gene, V gene, clone size, CDR3 protein, CDR3 DNA. A D gene is named only where the DNA matches it firmly. Clone size is shown for a subset of rows, as once, few, many or a class of expanded clone.

d_call: .; j_call: TRBJ2-1; v_call: TRBV2; clone_size: .; cdr3_aa: CASMGQLYNEQFF; cdr3_nt: TGTGCCAGCATGGGACAACTTTACAATGAGCAGTTCTTC
d_call: .; j_call: TRBJ2-7; v_call: TRBV28; clone_size: .; cdr3_aa: CASSLRVGRIYEQYF; cdr3_nt: TGTGCCAGCAGTTTACGGGTGGGGCGGATATACGAGCAGTACTTC
d_call: TRBD2; j_call: TRBJ2-5; v_call: TRBV18; clone_size: .; cdr3_aa: CASSPPGTSGKLGETQYF; cdr3_nt: TGTGCCAGCTCACCACCCGGGACTAGCGGGAAGTTGGGCGAGACCCAGTACTTC
d_call: .; j_call: TRBJ2-7; v_call: TRBV19; clone_size: .; cdr3_aa: CASSIDFETELREQYF; cdr3_nt: TGTGCCAGTAGTATAGATTTTGAGACAGAACTACGGGAGCAGTACTTC
d_call: .; j_call: TRBJ1-2; v_call: TRBV12-3/TRBV12-4; clone_size: .; cdr3_aa: CASSGGNYGYTF; cdr3_nt: TGTGCCAGCAGTGGGGGGAACTATGGCTACACCTTC
d_call: .; j_call: TRBJ1-5; v_call: TRBV7-3; clone_size: .; cdr3_aa: CASSLSGGPQHF; cdr3_nt: TGTGCCAGCAGCTTGAGTGGCGGGCCCCAGCATTTT
d_call: .; j_call: TRBJ1-4; v_call: TRBV12-3/TRBV12-4; clone_size: .; cdr3_aa: CASSLPPDEKLFF; cdr3_nt: TGTGCCAGCAGTTTACCCCCAGATGAAAAACTGTTTTTT
d_call: TRBD2; j_call: TRBJ2-1; v_call: TRBV5-6; clone_size: .; cdr3_aa: CASSPAGLDHEQFF; cdr3_nt: TGTGCCAGCAGCCCCGCGGGACTAGATCATGAGCAGTTCTTC
d_call: .; j_call: TRBJ2-7; v_call: TRBV5-4; clone_size: .; cdr3_aa: CASSFFEGHEQYF; cdr3_nt: TGTGCCAGCAGCTTTTTCGAGGGCCACGAGCAGTACTTC
d_call: TRBD1; j_call: TRBJ1-4; v_call: TRBV10-3; clone_size: .; cdr3_aa: CAISEFWDSPTGTNEKLFF; cdr3_nt: TGTGCCATCAGTGAATTCTGGGACAGCCCGACGGGAACTAATGAAAAACTGTTTTTT
d_call: .; j_call: TRBJ1-6; v_call: TRBV7-8; clone_size: .; cdr3_aa: CASSRASEGSPLHF; cdr3_nt: TGTGCCAGCAGCCGGGCCTCCGAGGGTTCACCCCTCCACTTT
d_call: .; j_call: TRBJ2-3; v_call: TRBV5-1; clone_size: .; cdr3_aa: CASSLNSGVGDTQYF; cdr3_nt: TGCGCCAGCAGCCTTAATTCAGGGGTAGGAGATACGCAGTATTTT
d_call: TRBD2; j_call: TRBJ2-3; v_call: TRBV15; clone_size: .; cdr3_aa: CATSRGSGRGTDTQYF; cdr3_nt: TGTGCCACCAGCAGAGGGAGCGGGAGGGGCACAGATACGCAGTATTTT
d_call: TRBD1; j_call: TRBJ1-5; v_call: TRBV6-4; clone_size: .; cdr3_aa: CASIGRPRGIGGSNQPQHF; cdr3_nt: TGTGCCAGCATCGGGCGTCCCAGGGGGATTGGCGGGAGCAATCAGCCCCAGCATTTT
d_call: .; j_call: TRBJ1-1; v_call: TRBV5-1; clone_size: .; cdr3_aa: CASGNQGTEAFF; cdr3_nt: TGCGCCAGCGGAAATCAGGGAACTGAAGCTTTCTTT
d_call: .; j_call: TRBJ2-3; v_call: TRBV7-9; clone_size: once; cdr3_aa: CASSYAGADTQYF; cdr3_nt: TGTGCCAGCAGCTACGCAGGGGCAGATACGCAGTATTTT
d_call: TRBD1; j_call: TRBJ1-1; v_call: TRBV3-1/TRBV3-2; clone_size: .; cdr3_aa: CASSQAQGAGAFF; cdr3_nt: TGTGCCAGCAGCCAAGCCCAGGGGGCGGGTGCTTTCTTT
d_call: .; j_call: TRBJ2-1; v_call: TRBV27; clone_size: .; cdr3_aa: CASSPRQVIEEDNEQFF; cdr3_nt: TGTGCCAGCAGTCCCCGACAGGTTATCGAGGAGGACAATGAGCAGTTCTTC
d_call: .; j_call: TRBJ2-1; v_call: TRBV20-1; clone_size: .; cdr3_aa: CSASALDGGRYNEQFF; cdr3_nt: TGCAGTGCTAGTGCCTTAGACGGCGGGCGCTACAATGAGCAGTTCTTC
d_call: TRBD1; j_call: TRBJ1-5; v_call: TRBV30; clone_size: .; cdr3_aa: CAWSGQGFNQPQHF; cdr3_nt: TGTGCCTGGAGTGGACAGGGCTTCAATCAGCCCCAGCATTTT
d_call: .; j_call: TRBJ2-1; v_call: TRBV14; clone_size: few; cdr3_aa: CASSQWARSSYNEQFF; cdr3_nt: TGTGCCAGCAGCCAATGGGCCAGAAGCTCCTACAATGAGCAGTTCTTC
d_call: .; j_call: TRBJ2-2; v_call: TRBV5-5; clone_size: .; cdr3_aa: CASSRQGQRQGGELFF; cdr3_nt: TGTGCCAGCTCCCGGCAGGGACAAAGGCAGGGCGGGGAGCTGTTTTTT
d_call: .; j_call: TRBJ2-3; v_call: TRBV27; clone_size: few; cdr3_aa: CASSFQGTTDTQYF; cdr3_nt: TGTGCCAGCAGTTTTCAGGGAACAACAGATACGCAGTATTTT
d_call: .; j_call: TRBJ1-1; v_call: TRBV12-3/TRBV12-4; clone_size: .; cdr3_aa: CASQTGGGTEAFF; cdr3_nt: TGTGCCAGCCAGACTGGCGGGGGCACTGAAGCTTTCTTT
d_call: TRBD1; j_call: TRBJ1-2; v_call: TRBV5-1; clone_size: .; cdr3_aa: CASSWRGPAGGYTF; cdr3_nt: TGCGCCAGCAGCTGGAGGGGGCCCGCCGGGGGCTACACCTTC
d_call: TRBD2; j_call: TRBJ2-1; v_call: TRBV7-8; clone_size: medium-sized; cdr3_aa: CASSHPLAGPGEAGGPYNEQFF; cdr3_nt: TGTGCCAGCAGCCACCCTTTGGCGGGCCCCGGGGAAGCGGGAGGTCCCTACAATGAGCAGTTCTTC
d_call: TRBD1; j_call: TRBJ2-1; v_call: TRBV7-8; clone_size: .; cdr3_aa: CASSSTGQGSEQFF; cdr3_nt: TGTGCCAGCAGCTCCACGGGACAGGGTAGTGAGCAGTTCTTC
d_call: TRBD1; j_call: TRBJ1-1; v_call: TRBV5-5; clone_size: .; cdr3_aa: CASSRGQVFGNTEAFF; cdr3_nt: TGTGCCAGCAGCCGCGGACAGGTCTTTGGGAACACTGAAGCTTTCTTT
d_call: TRBD2; j_call: TRBJ2-5; v_call: TRBV7-2; clone_size: .; cdr3_aa: CASSFLAGGQTQYF; cdr3_nt: TGTGCCAGCAGCTTCCTAGCGGGAGGTCAGACCCAGTACTTC
d_call: TRBD2; j_call: TRBJ2-3; v_call: TRBV10-3; clone_size: .; cdr3_aa: CAISSGTSGRGADTQYF; cdr3_nt: TGTGCCATCAGTTCCGGGACTAGCGGGAGGGGGGCAGATACGCAGTATTTT
d_call: .; j_call: TRBJ2-7; v_call: TRBV5-1; clone_size: .; cdr3_aa: CASSVVGAREQYF; cdr3_nt: TGCGCCAGCAGCGTAGTGGGCGCCAGGGAGCAGTACTTC
d_call: TRBD1; j_call: TRBJ1-5; v_call: TRBV28; clone_size: .; cdr3_aa: CASSLDRASNQPQHF; cdr3_nt: TGTGCCAGCAGTTTAGACAGGGCAAGCAATCAGCCCCAGCATTTT
d_call: TRBD2; j_call: TRBJ2-1; v_call: TRBV5-6; clone_size: .; cdr3_aa: CASSYYLDTSGSFDEQFF; cdr3_nt: TGTGCCAGCAGCTATTACCTAGATACTAGCGGGAGTTTCGATGAGCAGTTCTTC
d_call: .; j_call: TRBJ2-5; v_call: TRBV11-2; clone_size: .; cdr3_aa: CASSSYGGRWTQYF; cdr3_nt: TGTGCCAGCAGCTCCTATGGGGGGAGGTGGACCCAGTACTTC
d_call: TRBD1; j_call: TRBJ2-7; v_call: TRBV18; clone_size: .; cdr3_aa: CASSGAAGQVQGQYF; cdr3_nt: TGTGCCAGCTCCGGGGCGGCGGGACAGGTGCAAGGGCAGTACTTC
d_call: TRBD2; j_call: TRBJ2-2; v_call: TRBV5-1; clone_size: .; cdr3_aa: CASTGGLAGEIFGELFF; cdr3_nt: TGCGCCAGCACCGGCGGGCTAGCGGGAGAAATTTTCGGGGAGCTGTTTTTT
d_call: TRBD1; j_call: TRBJ2-7; v_call: TRBV28; clone_size: .; cdr3_aa: CASSSPGTGTGEQYF; cdr3_nt: TGTGCCAGCAGTTCCCCCGGGACAGGGACGGGGGAGCAGTACTTC
d_call: .; j_call: TRBJ1-2; v_call: TRBV7-3; clone_size: .; cdr3_aa: CASSYQGGYGYTF; cdr3_nt: TGTGCCAGCAGCTACCAGGGTGGCTATGGCTACACCTTC
d_call: TRBD1; j_call: TRBJ2-2; v_call: TRBV6-2/TRBV6-3; clone_size: .; cdr3_aa: CASSYETGGANTGELFF; cdr3_nt: TGTGCCAGCAGTTACGAGACAGGGGGCGCGAACACCGGGGAGCTGTTTTTT
d_call: TRBD2; j_call: TRBJ2-5; v_call: TRBV11-2; clone_size: .; cdr3_aa: CASSKTSGRRETQYF; cdr3_nt: TGTGCCAGCAGCAAAACTAGCGGGAGGCGAGAGACCCAGTACTTC
d_call: .; j_call: TRBJ2-2; v_call: TRBV27; clone_size: .; cdr3_aa: CASSHPWGRGGELFF; cdr3_nt: TGTGCCAGCAGTCACCCGTGGGGTCGGGGCGGGGAGCTGTTTTTT
d_call: TRBD2; j_call: TRBJ2-2; v_call: TRBV7-8; clone_size: .; cdr3_aa: CASSPRGGAGELFF; cdr3_nt: TGTGCCAGCAGCCCCCGGGGGGGCGCCGGGGAGCTGTTTTTT